This T cell receptor (beta chain) was captured in a study of blood T cell repertoires in COVID-19. Study background: T cells, B-cell-depleted T cells, or PBMCs provided the cDNA or gDNA that served as material.

As originally analysed: Amplified reference gene primers provided the basis for estimating nucleated cell counts. Here immunoSEQ multiplex PCR was the method, and the copy in TCRdb shows in-frame clones only, minus some. V and J calls and clone size come straight from that table; D and trimming were deduced from the DNA. This table has under 85,000 clones, almost 90% appearing once. A single count supports this clone. Germline V gives CDR1 SGHNT, CDR2 YENEEA. V lost 5 bases to trimming and J lost 7 bases; unmatched junction nucleotides: 12. The CDR3 runs to 17 residues. V is TRBV11-3 and J is TRBJ2-1; 12 positions agree with TRBD2. The sequenced sample was peripheral blood. The TCR was taken from a man aged 45 to 65 with acute or convalescent COVID-19. The CDR3 DNA follows: TGTGCCAGCAGCAAGAGGACTAGCGGGACGCCTCTGAATGAGCAGTTCTTC. Amino acids: CASSKRTSGTPLNEQFF. The variable domain in full, completed from reference TRBV11-3 and TRBJ2-1, reads EAGVVQSPRYKIIEKKQPVAFWCNPISGHNTLYWYLQNLGQGPELLIRYENEEAVDDSQLPKDRFSAERLKGVDSTLKIQPAELGDSAVYLCASSKRTSGTPLNEQFFGPGTRLTVL.